There are a few counts of the clone carrying this TCR beta chain. These data come from a study of blood T cells in healthy people across ages. Study at large: Capture by template switching was about one barcoded beta molecule per two T cells.

A minimum of 7 million PBMCs was isolated per sample. Alongside a J-beta primer mix, a sample-barcoded 5' primer served in a second PCR lasting 7 to 11 cycles. Each cDNA molecule carried a tag from a template-switch adaptor that contained 12 random nucleotides. TCRdb processed the 5' RACE reads anew with MiXCR; each CDR3 protein has one entry. The sample lists around 1.5 million distinct CDR3 sequences; roughly 32% were seen once. Sequencing input: blood. This receptor was obtained from a woman in her twenties or thirties in good health.

Written as DNA, the CDR3 is TGTGCCAGCAGTGAACGGGAGGGTCCCTCCTACGAGCAGTACTTC. This encodes CASSEREGPSYEQYF. V usage is TRBV2 and J usage is TRBJ2-7, with 8 bases fitting TRBD2. Germline-derived CDR1 and CDR2 are SNHLY and FYNNEI. This CDR3 contains 15 residues. With 2 bases clipped from V and 0 bases from J, the junction kept 3 bases outside the gene matches. Full variable domain (outside the CDR3, taken from reference TRBV2 and TRBJ2-7): EPEVTQTPSHQVTQMGQEVILRCVPISNHLYFYWYRQILGQKVEFLVSFYNNEISEKSEIFDDQFSVERPDGSNFTLKIRSTKLEDSAMYFCASSEREGPSYEQYFGPGTRLTVT.